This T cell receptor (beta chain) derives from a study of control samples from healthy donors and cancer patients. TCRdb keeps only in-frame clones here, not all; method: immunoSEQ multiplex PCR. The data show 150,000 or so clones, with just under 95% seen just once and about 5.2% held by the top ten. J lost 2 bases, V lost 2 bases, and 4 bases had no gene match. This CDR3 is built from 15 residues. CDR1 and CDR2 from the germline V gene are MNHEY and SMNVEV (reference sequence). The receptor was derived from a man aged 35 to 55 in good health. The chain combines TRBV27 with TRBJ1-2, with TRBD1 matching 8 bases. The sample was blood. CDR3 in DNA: TGTGCCAGCAGTTTAGGTAACAGGGGGAACTATGGCTACACCTTC. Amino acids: CASSLGNRGNYGYTF.